What follows are 22 T cell receptor beta chains derived from one specimen sequenced in a study of blood T cells in healthy people across ages. Using a J-beta primer mix together with a sample-barcoded 5' primer, a second PCR was run for about 6 to 11 cycles. TCRdb reprocessed the 5' RACE reads with MiXCR, giving one entry per CDR3 protein. This sample has about 800,000 distinct CDR3 sequences; roughly 60% occur once, and the top ten carry 20% to 25%. The sequenced sample consisted of blood. These TCRs come from a man younger than 45 in good health.

This clonotype was counted many times. The chain combines TRBV7-6 with TRBJ2-3, with D possibly TRBD2 on 5 matching bases. The CDR3 spans 13 residues. The ends were cut back, 4 bases at V and 5 bases at J, with 10 bases in the middle. Germline-derived CDR1 and CDR2 are SGHVS and FNYEAQ. The CDR3 region is CASSSRELDTQYF. CDR3 DNA: TGTGCCAGCAGCTCCCGGGAATTAGATACGCAGTATTTT. Variable domain in full (rest from reference TRBV7-6 and TRBJ2-3): GAGVSQSPRYKVTKRGQDVALRCDPISGHVSLYWYRQALGQGPEFLTYFNYEAQQDKSGLPNDRFSAERPEGSISTLTIQRTEQRDSAMYRCASSSRELDTQYFGPGTRLTVL.

V gene TRBV7-6 combines with J gene TRBJ2-6, with D hard to call. The V end lost 4 bases, the J end lost 0 bases, and 10 bases lay between the germline ends. This CDR3 comprises 16 residues. Germline CDR1 SGHVS, CDR2 FNYEAQ. The chain's CDR3 is CASSSNSRSGANVLTF. The CDR3 nucleotides are TGTGCCAGCAGCTCGAACAGCCGCTCTGGGGCCAACGTCCTGACTTTC.

The chain has TRBV7-2 and TRBJ1-1; D unclear. This CDR3 has 12 amino acids. Between the trimmed V and J ends, which lost 5 bases and 11 bases, there was a span of 15 bases. From germline, CDR1 is SGHTA and CDR2 FQGNSA. As DNA, the CDR3 is TGTGCCAGCAGCAACGGACCCGCAAAGGCTTTCTTT. It encodes CASSNGPAKAFF.

This clonotype appeared a few times. V gene TRBV7-2 combines with J gene TRBJ2-4; TRBD1 aligns across 8 bases. The V gene end was trimmed by 1 base and the J gene end by 3 bases; junction bases not matched to a gene: 8. This CDR3 contains 17 residues. In germline, CDR1 is SGHTA, CDR2 FQGNSA. The DNA for the CDR3 is TGTGCCAGCAGCTTAGTCGGGACAGGAACAGTCAAAAACATTCAGTACTTC. Protein product: CASSLVGTGTVKNIQYF.

This clonotype was observed a few times. This chain connects TRBV4-2 to TRBJ1-5, with 7 bases that match TRBD1. Trimming cost V 0 bases and J 5 bases; bases outside gene matches: 4. CDR1 and CDR2 (germline): LGHNA, YNFKEQ. The CDR3 contains 15 residues. The CDR3 sequence is CASSQDQGGHQPQHF. The CDR3 DNA follows: TGTGCCAGCAGCCAAGATCAGGGGGGTCATCAGCCCCAGCATTTT.

This clonotype was seen just once. The V gene is TRBV20-1, the J gene TRBJ2-5, with 7 nucleotides matching TRBD2. Germline loops: CDR1 DFQATT, CDR2 SNEGSKA (reference sequence). V gave up 2 bases and J gave up 4 bases; unmatched junction bases: 16. The CDR3 runs to 17 residues. CDR3 amino acids: CSARPPSWAGERETQYF. Written as DNA, the CDR3 is TGCAGTGCTAGACCCCCCTCTTGGGCGGGGGAAAGAGAGACCCAGTACTTC.

V is TRBV7-3 and J is TRBJ1-2; 10 positions match TRBD1. Germline V gene lookup returns CDR1 SGHTA and CDR2 FQGTGA. The CDR3 spans 14 residues. V was pared by 5 bases and J by 4 bases, with 4 bases of the junction left unmatched. The CDR3 loop is CASSQTGGGYGYTF. In DNA, the CDR3 is TGTGCCAGCAGCCAGACAGGGGGCGGCTATGGCTACACCTTC. The full variable domain, completed using reference TRBV7-3 and TRBJ1-2, is GAGVSQTPSNKVTEKGKYVELRCDPISGHTALYWYRQSLGQGPEFLIYFQGTGAADDSGLPNDRFFAVRPEGSVSTLKIQRTERGDSAVYLCASSQTGGGYGYTFGSGTRLTVV.

This chain connects TRBV29-1 to TRBJ2-1; a possible D gene is TRBD2 (5 bases). The CDR3 contains 12 residues. Trimming removed 3 bases from V and 8 bases from J, with 11 bases in between. CDR1 is SQVTM and CDR2 is ANQGSEA in the germline V gene. CDR3 in DNA: TGCAGCGTTGATGGACTGGGGTATGAGCAGTTCTTC. Translated: CSVDGLGYEQFF.

This clonotype was counted a few times. The CDR3 nucleotides read TGTGCCAGCAGCCGACAGCAGAATCAGCCCCAGCATTTT. Translated: CASSRQQNQPQHF. This sequence joins TRBV7-2 and TRBJ1-5; maybe TRBD1 (5 bases). The ends were cut back, 5 bases at V and 4 bases at J, with 9 bases in the middle. In germline, CDR1 is SGHTA, CDR2 FQGNSA. The CDR3 has 13 residues. The full variable domain, its missing parts supplied by reference TRBV7-2 and TRBJ1-5, is GAGVSQSPSNKVTEKGKDVELRCDPISGHTALYWYRQSLGQGLEFLIYFQGNSAPDKSGLPSDRFSAERTGGSVSTLTIQRTQQEDSAVYLCASSRQQNQPQHFGDGTRLSIL.

The gene calls are TRBV4-3 and TRBJ2-7; a possible D gene is TRBD2 (5 bases). Trimming removed 0 bases at V and 5 bases at J, with 14 bases between. The length of the CDR3 is 15 residues. Germline assignment: CDR1 LGHNA and CDR2 YSLEER. In DNA form, the CDR3 reads TGCGCCAGCAGCCAAGATCGACTTCCGGGGAACGAGCAGTACTTC. Amino acid sequence: CASSQDRLPGNEQYF.

This sequence joins TRBV6-2 or TRBV6-3 and TRBJ2-6; a weak D match, TRBD2 (6 bases). The germline V and J ends were trimmed by 4 bases and 3 bases, with 13 bases remaining between them. Germline values: CDR1 MNHEY, CDR2 SVGEGT. This CDR3 contains 16 residues. CDR3: CASSFPRGYGANVLTF. DNA of the CDR3: TGTGCCAGCAGTTTTCCCCGGGGGTATGGGGCCAACGTCCTGACTTTC.

This clonotype was seen more than once but under ten times. The V gene is TRBV25-1, the J gene TRBJ2-5; 8 nucleotides agree with TRBD1. This CDR3 comprises 14 residues. The V and J ends lost 3 bases and 3 bases, in that order; junction bases with no gene match: 3. In germline, CDR1 is MGHDK, CDR2 SYGVNS. The DNA of the CDR3 is TGTGCCAGCAGTGACCTGGACAGGGAAGAGACCCAGTACTTC. It specifies CASSDLDREETQYF.

This clonotype was detected ten times or more. The chain carries TRBV12-3 or TRBV12-4 and TRBJ2-5, with D perhaps TRBD2 (6 bases). V was clipped by 2 bases and J by 5 bases, with 9 bases between them. This CDR3 has 13 amino acids. The CDR3 is CASSLRRDETQYF. The CDR3 coding sequence is TGTGCCAGCAGTTTAAGGCGGGATGAGACCCAGTACTTC.

This sequence joins TRBV7-2 and TRBJ2-3; the match to TRBD2 covers 13 bases. The CDR3 runs 16 residues. The V and J ends lost 3 bases and 5 bases, in that order; junction bases with no gene match: 5. Germline loops: CDR1 SGHTA, CDR2 FQGNSA. The CDR3 here is CASSFLLAGGLDTQYF. CDR3 in DNA: TGTGCCAGCAGCTTTTTACTAGCGGGGGGGCTAGATACGCAGTATTTT.

Comment on this clonotype: The junction and the germline gene differ at one end; a read error may be behind it. This chain links TRBV10-3 with TRBJ2-3; the match to TRBD2 covers 11 bases. This CDR3 has 17 residues. Germline V gene data show CDR1 as ENHRY and CDR2 as SYGVKD. CDR3 sequence (DNA): TGTGCCACCAGTGAGTCTCGGACTAGCGGGAGCACAGATACGCAGTATTTT. It translates to CATSESRTSGSTDTQYF.

With regard to this clonotype: One junction end does not reproduce the germline sequence, and a read error may be involved. V gene TRBV5-1 combines with J gene TRBJ2-6, with 7 bases that match TRBD2. Germline CDR1 is SGHRS and CDR2 is YFSETQ. The CDR3 spans 16 residues. The DNA for the CDR3 is TGCGTCAGCCTGTTGGGCGGGGGAATCGGGGCCAACGTCCTGACTTTC. The encoded protein is CVSLLGGGIGANVLTF.

The V call is TRBV27, the J call TRBJ2-1; D possibly corresponds to TRBD1 (6 bases). The CDR3 spans 15 residues. Germline V lookup: CDR1 MNHEY, CDR2 SMNVEV (reference sequence). V lost 2 bases and J lost 10, with 18 bases in between. CDR3 bases: TGTGCCAGCAGTTTAGTCGGGGTCAGGGGAGAGGAGCAGTTCTTC. It codes for CASSLVGVRGEEQFF.

This clonotype was seen a handful of times. This chain links TRBV6-5 with TRBJ2-5; 10 bases line up with TRBD2. V lost 8 bases and J lost 4; bases outside the gene matches: 7. The CDR3 loop spans 14 amino acids. Germline CDR1 and CDR2: MNHEY and SVGAGI. CDR3 in amino acids: CASAASGSGETQYF. The CDR3 DNA reads as TGTGCCAGCGCGGCTAGCGGGAGTGGAGAGACCCAGTACTTC.

The J gene is TRBJ2-1, the V gene TRBV6-1; D may be TRBD2 (5 bases). The germline V gene encodes CDR1 MNHNS and CDR2 SASEGT. V was trimmed by 7 bases and J by 10 bases, leaving 32 bases between them. The CDR3 is 18 residues long. The CDR3 region is CASTSDYIAESGSREQFF. The CDR3 nucleotides read TGTGCCAGCACCTCCGACTACATCGCCGAATCCGGGTCCAGGGAGCAGTTCTTC.

This clonotype has just one count. This chain uses TRBV4-2 with TRBJ2-1; D may be TRBD2 (5 bases). Germline V gene data show CDR1 as LGHNA and CDR2 as YNFKEQ. The CDR3 covers 14 residues. V was pared by 2 bases and J by 9 bases, with 14 bases between. CDR3 in DNA: TGTGCCAGCAGCCAAATTACAGAGGGCATTGAGCAGTTCTTC. This translates into CASSQITEGIEQFF.

For this clonotype: It may be a read error: a sequence one base away is much more abundant. The chain couples TRBV5-5 to TRBJ1-4; D is undetermined. The V gene's germline CDR1 is SGHKS and CDR2 YYEKEE (reference sequence). This CDR3 contains 13 residues. The CDR3 bases are TGTGCCAGCAGCTTGGAAGGTTACGAAAAACCGTTTTTT. This translates into CASSLEGYEKPFF.

The gene calls are TRBV15 and TRBJ1-4, with 8 bases identical to TRBD1. V was pared by 9 bases and J by 7 bases, with 7 bases of the junction left unmatched. The CDR3 has 13 residues. Germline CDR1 is LNHNV and CDR2 is YYDKDF (reference sequence). The CDR3 nucleotides are TGTGCCACATACAGGGGGATGGGTGAAAAACTGTTTTTT. Translation: CATYRGMGEKLFF.